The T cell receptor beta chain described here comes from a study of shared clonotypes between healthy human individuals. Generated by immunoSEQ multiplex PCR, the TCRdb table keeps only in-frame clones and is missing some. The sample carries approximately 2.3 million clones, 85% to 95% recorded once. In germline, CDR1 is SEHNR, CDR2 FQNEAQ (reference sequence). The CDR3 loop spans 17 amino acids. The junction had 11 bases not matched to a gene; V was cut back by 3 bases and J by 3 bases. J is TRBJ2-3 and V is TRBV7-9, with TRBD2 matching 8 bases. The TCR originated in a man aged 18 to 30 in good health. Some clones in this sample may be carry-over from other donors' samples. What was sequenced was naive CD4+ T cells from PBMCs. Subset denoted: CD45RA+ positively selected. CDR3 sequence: CASSFRFIPSGTDTQYF. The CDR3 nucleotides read TGTGCCAGCAGCTTTCGTTTTATTCCTAGCGGGACAGATACGCAGTATTTT.